This T cell receptor (beta chain) was sequenced in a study of shared clonotypes between healthy human individuals. Points from the study as a whole: Naive subsets tended to show greater estimated richness than memory subsets.

The run depth of the assay was deep. Method: immunoSEQ multiplex PCR; TCRdb's copy keeps in-frame clones and lacks some. The data contain approximately 1.4 million clones, approximately 98% of them singletons. Partitioning of CD4+ cells yielded a CD45RA+ naive subset and a CD45RA-negative memory subset. The CDR3 is made up of 13 amino acids. V was clipped by 1 base and J by 12 bases; unmatched bases: 5. The V gene's germline CDR1 is SGHVS and CDR2 FQNEAQ. Comment on this clone: As yet, its antigen is unknown.

This receptor was taken from a man aged 25 to 40 in good health. The V call is TRBV7-8, the J call TRBJ1-4, with TRBD1 identical over 7 bases. The sequencing input was naive CD4+ T cells sorted from blood. The subset is: CD45RA+ positively selected. The CDR3: CASSLDGGTELFF. The DNA for the CDR3 is TGTGCCAGCAGCTTAGACGGAGGGACAGAACTGTTTTTT.